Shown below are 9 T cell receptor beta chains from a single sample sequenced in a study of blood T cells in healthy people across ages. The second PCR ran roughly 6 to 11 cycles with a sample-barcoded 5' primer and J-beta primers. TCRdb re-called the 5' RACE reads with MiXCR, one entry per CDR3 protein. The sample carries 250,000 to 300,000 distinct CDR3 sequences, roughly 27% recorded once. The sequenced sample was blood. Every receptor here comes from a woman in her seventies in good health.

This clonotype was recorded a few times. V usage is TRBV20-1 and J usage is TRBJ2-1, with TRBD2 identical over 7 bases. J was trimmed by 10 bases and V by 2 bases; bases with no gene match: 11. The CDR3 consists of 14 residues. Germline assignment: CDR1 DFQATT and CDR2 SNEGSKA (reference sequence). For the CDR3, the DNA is TGCAGTGCTAGACCTAGCGGCTACGAAAGGGAGCAGTTCTTC. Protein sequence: CSARPSGYEREQFF.

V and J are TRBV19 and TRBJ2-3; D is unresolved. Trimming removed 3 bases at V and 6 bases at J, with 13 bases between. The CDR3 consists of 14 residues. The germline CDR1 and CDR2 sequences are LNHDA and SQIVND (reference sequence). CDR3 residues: CASSMAPFPDTQYF. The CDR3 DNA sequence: TGTGCCAGTAGTATGGCCCCATTTCCGGATACGCAGTATTTT.

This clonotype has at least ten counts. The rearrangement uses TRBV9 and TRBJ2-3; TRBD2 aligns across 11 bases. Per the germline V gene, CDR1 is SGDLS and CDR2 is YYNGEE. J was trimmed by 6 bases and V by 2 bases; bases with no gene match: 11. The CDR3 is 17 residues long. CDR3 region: CASSVGTSGISWDTQYF. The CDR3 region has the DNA TGTGCCAGCAGCGTCGGGACTAGCGGCATCTCATGGGATACGCAGTATTTT.

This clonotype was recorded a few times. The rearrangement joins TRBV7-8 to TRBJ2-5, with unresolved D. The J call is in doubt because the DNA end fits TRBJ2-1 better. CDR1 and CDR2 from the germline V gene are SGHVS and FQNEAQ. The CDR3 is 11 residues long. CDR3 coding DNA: TGTGCCAGCAGCTTAGGGGCTGAGCAGTTCTTC. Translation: CASSLGAEQFF.

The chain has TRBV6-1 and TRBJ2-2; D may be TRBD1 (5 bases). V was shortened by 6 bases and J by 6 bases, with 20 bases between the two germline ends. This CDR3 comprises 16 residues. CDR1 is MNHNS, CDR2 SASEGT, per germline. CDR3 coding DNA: TGTGCCAGCAGAAGGGGCCCTATGTATGCCGCCGGGGAGCTGTTTTTT. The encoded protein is CASRRGPMYAAGELFF.

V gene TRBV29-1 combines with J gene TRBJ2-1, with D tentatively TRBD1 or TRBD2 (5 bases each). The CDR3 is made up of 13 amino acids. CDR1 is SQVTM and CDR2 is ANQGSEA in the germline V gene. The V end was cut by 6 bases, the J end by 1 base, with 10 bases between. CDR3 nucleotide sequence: TGCAGCGTCACTAGGGGTTCCTACAATGAGCAGTTCTTC. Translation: CSVTRGSYNEQFF.

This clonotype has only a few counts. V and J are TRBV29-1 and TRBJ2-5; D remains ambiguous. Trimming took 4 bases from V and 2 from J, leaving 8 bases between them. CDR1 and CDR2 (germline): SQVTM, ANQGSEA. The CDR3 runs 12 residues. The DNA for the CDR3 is TGCAGCGTTGGGTCCAGTCAAGAGACCCAGTACTTC. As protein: CSVGSSQETQYF.

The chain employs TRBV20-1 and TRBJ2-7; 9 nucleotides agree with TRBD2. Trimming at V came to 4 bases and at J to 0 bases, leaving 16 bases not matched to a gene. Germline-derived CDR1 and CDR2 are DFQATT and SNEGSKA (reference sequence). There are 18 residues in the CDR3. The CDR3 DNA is TGCAGTGCTACCTCGGGGCTAGCGGGGTTGCGAATCTCCTACGAGCAGTACTTC. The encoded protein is CSATSGLAGLRISYEQYF.

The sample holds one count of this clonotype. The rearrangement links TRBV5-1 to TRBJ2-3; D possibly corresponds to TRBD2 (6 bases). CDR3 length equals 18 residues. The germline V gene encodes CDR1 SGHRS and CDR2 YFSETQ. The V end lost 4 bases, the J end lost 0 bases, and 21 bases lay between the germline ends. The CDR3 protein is CASSVTLLGAGSTDTQYF. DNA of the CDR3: TGCGCCAGCAGCGTAACCTTACTTGGGGCGGGGAGCACAGATACGCAGTATTTT.